A selection of T cell receptor beta chains follows, all from one sample in a study of control samples from healthy donors and cancer patients. This table comes from immunoSEQ multiplex PCR, and its TCRdb copy is limited to in-frame clones, with some not included. Counted here are 130,000 to 150,000 clones, around 90% occurring once; the ten biggest clones make up over 4.5%. Source material: blood. All receptors derive from a man aged 30 to 39 in good health. Both conserved end residues are part of each CDR3. A D gene is named only where the DNA matches it firmly. Clone size is stated in some rows and not others, as once, few, many or a class when expanded.

D gene,clone size,V gene,J gene,CDR3 protein,CDR3 DNA
TRBD1,-,TRBV29-1,TRBJ1-1,CSAQGVNTEAFF,TGCAGCGCCCAGGGGGTAAACACTGAAGCTTTCTTT
-,-,TRBV13,TRBJ2-1,CASSVTGSSYNEQFF,TGTGCCAGCAGCGTCACAGGGAGCTCCTACAATGAGCAGTTCTTC
TRBD2,-,TRBV7-2,TRBJ2-1,CASSLAGGPNEQFF,TGTGCCAGCAGCTTAGCGGGAGGGCCAAATGAGCAGTTCTTC
TRBD1,-,TRBV6-2/TRBV6-3,TRBJ2-7,CASSPDQGAVYEQYF,TGTGCCAGCAGCCCGGACCAGGGGGCAGTATACGAGCAGTACTTC
-,-,TRBV13,TRBJ1-4,CASSFGRVEKLFF,TGTGCCAGCAGCTTTGGCAGGGTTGAAAAACTGTTTTTT
TRBD2,-,TRBV5-6,TRBJ2-1,CASRSSGTSGRDEQFF,TGTGCCAGCAGATCCTCCGGGACTAGCGGGAGGGATGAGCAGTTCTTC
TRBD2,-,TRBV20-1,TRBJ2-7,CSASGAGDHEQYF,TGCAGTGCTAGTGGCGCGGGAGACCACGAGCAGTACTTC
TRBD1,-,TRBV5-6,TRBJ1-5,CASSPSGTVNQPQHF,TGTGCCAGCAGCCCTTCCGGGACAGTTAATCAGCCCCAGCATTTT
TRBD1,-,TRBV2,TRBJ1-2,CASNRDRDGYTF,TGTGCCAGCAACCGCGACAGGGACGGCTACACCTTC
-,-,TRBV24-1,TRBJ2-5,CATSETRDSQGTQYF,TGTGCCACCAGTGAAACGCGGGACTCCCAAGGGACCCAGTACTTC
TRBD1,-,TRBV14,TRBJ2-7,CASSLRRGQGEEQYF,TGTGCCAGCAGCCTCCGTCGGGGACAGGGCGAGGAGCAGTACTTC
TRBD1,-,TRBV6-6,TRBJ1-6,CAGRRQGDSPLHF,TGTGCCGGGCGACGACAGGGTGATTCACCCCTCCACTTT
-,-,TRBV7-2,TRBJ1-2,CASTQPSRHTLNYGYTF,TGTGCCAGCACCCAACCCTCCCGGCACACCTTGAACTATGGCTACACCTTC
-,-,TRBV27,TRBJ2-2,CASSSRLIATGELFF,TGTGCCAGCAGTTCCAGGCTAATAGCCACCGGGGAGCTGTTTTTT
TRBD2,-,TRBV7-6,TRBJ2-4,CASSQNHPGLAGEKVGKNIQYF,TGTGCCAGCAGCCAAAACCACCCGGGACTAGCGGGAGAAAAGGTTGGCAAAAACATTCAGTACTTC
-,-,TRBV6-5,TRBJ1-5,CASSYSFNQPQHF,TGTGCCAGCAGTTACTCGTTTAATCAGCCCCAGCATTTT
-,-,TRBV5-1,TRBJ2-7,CASSSRGRYYEQYF,TGCGCCAGCAGCTCACGGGGAAGGTACTACGAGCAGTACTTC
TRBD2,-,TRBV10-1,TRBJ2-2,CASSESGRAGELFF,TGCGCCAGCAGTGAGTCCGGGAGGGCCGGGGAGCTGTTTTTT
-,-,TRBV4-1,TRBJ1-1,CASSQSTNTEAFF,TGCGCCAGCAGCCAATCTACGAACACTGAAGCTTTCTTT
-,once,TRBV4-2,TRBJ1-1,CASSQGTRMNTEAFF,TGTGCCAGCAGCCAAGGGACCCGCATGAACACTGAAGCTTTCTTT
TRBD1,-,TRBV19,TRBJ1-3,CASSIPGTGLSGNTIYF,TGTGCCAGTAGTATACCGGGGACAGGTCTCTCTGGAAACACCATATATTTT
-,few,TRBV9,TRBJ2-2,CASSVSKGSGTGELFF,TGTGCCAGCAGCGTATCCAAGGGGAGTGGCACCGGGGAGCTGTTTTTT
-,-,TRBV29-1,TRBJ1-2,CSGSEGYGYTF,TGCAGCGGCTCGGAGGGATATGGCTACACCTTC
TRBD2,-,TRBV9,TRBJ2-2,CASRSWTSGNAGELFF,TGTGCCAGCAGGAGCTGGACTAGCGGGAACGCCGGGGAGCTGTTTTTT
TRBD1,-,TRBV2,TRBJ1-4,CASSGTGATNEKLFF,TGTGCCAGCAGTGGGACAGGGGCAACTAATGAAAAACTGTTTTTT
-,once,TRBV2,TRBJ1-5,CASRQGNINQPQHF,TGTGCCAGCAGGCAGGGAAATATCAATCAGCCCCAGCATTTT
-,-,TRBV5-1,TRBJ2-7,CASSLSGAEAYEQYF,TGCGCCAGCAGCTTGAGTGGCGCGGAAGCCTACGAGCAGTACTTC
-,-,TRBV20-1,TRBJ2-7,CSASAAYEQYF,TGCAGTGCTAGTGCGGCCTACGAGCAGTACTTC
-,-,TRBV19,TRBJ1-5,CASHSWSSGQPQHF,TGTGCCAGTCATTCATGGAGCAGCGGTCAGCCCCAGCATTTT
TRBD1,few,TRBV7-2,TRBJ1-6,CASSLVLVGGNSPLHF,TGTGCCAGCAGCTTAGTGTTGGTAGGGGGCAATTCACCCCTCCACTTT
TRBD1,-,TRBV19,TRBJ2-2,CASSFRTGEGSGELFF,TGTGCCAGTAGTTTTCGGACAGGGGAGGGGTCCGGGGAGCTGTTTTTT
-,-,TRBV6-5,TRBJ1-4,CASRTTSEEKLFF,TGTGCCAGCAGGACAACGAGTGAGGAAAAACTGTTTTTT
-,-,TRBV7-8,TRBJ2-7,CASSEYREVDEQYF,TGTGCCAGCAGCGAATACAGGGAGGTCGACGAGCAGTACTTC
TRBD1,-,TRBV25-1,TRBJ1-2,CASRKGADAGYTF,TGTGCCAGCAGGAAGGGGGCCGACGCTGGCTACACCTTC
-,-,TRBV6-1,TRBJ2-7,CASSETNSIYEQYF,TGTGCCAGCAGTGAGACTAACAGCATCTACGAGCAGTACTTC
-,-,TRBV9,TRBJ1-3,CASSGIRDYGNTIYF,TGTGCCAGCAGCGGAATCCGGGATTATGGAAACACCATATATTTT